The 11 T cell receptor beta chains below all came from one sample that was sequenced in a study of T cell repertoires in cytomegalovirus infection. TCRdb called the reads again in MiXCR, with one record for every CDR3 protein. The sample holds approximately 250,000 distinct CDR3 sequences; approximately 6.7% are singletons and the top ten take roughly 6.5%. Material: PBMCs. These receptor sequences come from a human donor in good health (CMV status not recorded). Some clones in this sample may be carry-over from other donors' samples.

The chain recombines TRBV20-1 with TRBJ1-1; D ambiguous. Germline V gives CDR1 DFQATT, CDR2 SNEGSKA (reference sequence). The CDR3 is 13 residues long. V was trimmed by 0 bases and J by 2 bases, leaving 7 bases between them. CDR3 sequence: CSAREQANTEAFF. CDR3 DNA: TGCAGTGCTAGAGAGCAGGCAAACACTGAAGCTTTCTTT.

This chain connects TRBV30 to TRBJ2-2; D unclear. CDR1 GTSNPN and CDR2 SVGIG come from the germline V gene (reference sequence). The CDR3 runs to 14 residues. The germline V and J ends were trimmed by 4 bases and 8 bases, with 17 bases remaining between them. CDR3 loop: CAWTGTLDWGELFF. CDR3 nucleotide sequence: TGTGCCTGGACAGGAACGCTTGATTGGGGGGAGCTGTTTTTT.

Ten or more counts support this clonotype. The chain is built from TRBV5-5 and TRBJ2-7, with a possible D match to TRBD2 (5 bases). V dropped 2 bases and J dropped 6 bases, with 18 bases sitting between them. Germline lookup yields CDR1 SGHKS and CDR2 YYEKEE (reference sequence). The CDR3 extends over 15 amino acids. CDR3 amino acids: CASSLRFTTGSEQYF. The CDR3 region has the DNA TGTGCCAGCAGCTTAAGATTCACTACGGGGTCCGAGCAGTACTTC.

This clonotype was recorded many times. The chain employs TRBV6-2 or TRBV6-3 and TRBJ2-4, with D possibly TRBD2 on 6 matching bases. Germline CDR1 MNHEY, CDR2 SVGEGT. The CDR3 has 14 residues. Deletions cut 5 bases from V and 6 bases from J, with 14 bases between. Here the CDR3 reads CASSPRRDTNIQYF. The CDR3 DNA reads TGTGCCAGCAGTCCCCGGAGGGATACAAACATTCAGTACTTC.

This clonotype was detected only a few times. The rearrangement links TRBV6-2 or TRBV6-3 to TRBJ1-1; 10 nucleotides line up with TRBD1. The CDR3 spans 19 residues. With 5 bases clipped from V and 0 bases from J, the junction kept 15 bases outside the gene matches. The V gene's germline CDR1 is MNHEY and CDR2 SVGEGT. The CDR3 is CASSDPVPGQGGMNTEAFF. CDR3 DNA: TGTGCCAGCAGTGACCCGGTACCCGGACAGGGGGGCATGAACACTGAAGCTTTCTTT.

This clonotype was detected many times. This rearrangement joins TRBV7-2 to TRBJ1-1, with D tentatively TRBD1 (6 bases). Germline V gene lookup returns CDR1 SGHTA and CDR2 FQGNSA. The CDR3 spans 12 residues. Trimming removed 5 bases at V and 7 bases at J, with 11 bases between. The CDR3 sequence: CASSLGQFEAFF. The CDR3 nucleotides are TGTGCCAGCAGCCTCGGACAGTTTGAAGCTTTCTTT.

This clonotype has at least ten counts. The chain has TRBV11-3 and TRBJ2-1, with 8 bases lining up with TRBD1. Germline loops: CDR1 SGHNT, CDR2 YENEEA. The CDR3 totals 14 residues. With V trimmed by 5 bases and J by 8 bases, 8 bases remained unmatched. The CDR3 region has the DNA TGTGCCAGCAGCCCTCGGGACAGGCGAGATGAGCAGTTCTTC. Translation gives CASSPRDRRDEQFF.

This clonotype occurred a few times. The rearrangement joins TRBV5-1 to TRBJ1-5; D might be TRBD1 (6 bases). Per the germline V gene, CDR1 is SGHRS and CDR2 is YFSETQ. The CDR3 sequence is 15 residues long. The V end lost 0 bases, the J end lost 2 bases, and 9 bases lay between the germline ends. DNA of the CDR3: TGCGCCAGCAGCTTGGAGGACAGCCGCAATCAGCCCCAGCATTTT. Translating gives CASSLEDSRNQPQHF.

By share, this clonotype counts as medium-sized. The chain links TRBV7-2 to TRBJ1-1; no definite D call. The CDR3 is made up of 13 amino acids. The V end was cut by 3 bases, the J end by 0 bases, with 5 bases between. Germline assignment: CDR1 SGHTA and CDR2 FQGNSA. For the CDR3, the DNA is TGTGCCAGCAGCTTTTCCGTGAACACTGAAGCTTTCTTT. It specifies CASSFSVNTEAFF. The whole variable domain, filled in from reference TRBV7-2 and TRBJ1-1, reads GAGVSQSPSNKVTEKGKDVELRCDPISGHTALYWYRQSLGQGLEFLIYFQGNSAPDKSGLPSDRFSAERTGGSVSTLTIQRTQQEDSAVYLCASSFSVNTEAFFGQGTRLTVV.

This clonotype was observed at least ten times. The chain joins TRBV2 to TRBJ1-1, with D unclear. The CDR3 has 15 amino acids. Germline loops: CDR1 SNHLY, CDR2 FYNNEI. Trimming took off 1 base at V and 0 bases at J, with 9 bases between the two ends. This chain's CDR3 is CASSEGAELNTEAFF. The CDR3 nucleotides are TGTGCCAGCAGTGAAGGAGCGGAATTGAACACTGAAGCTTTCTTT.

This clonotype was seen many times. The V gene is TRBV20-1, the J gene TRBJ2-7; TRBD1 matches 11 bases. With 7 bases clipped from V and 6 bases from J, the junction kept 5 bases outside the gene matches. The V gene's germline CDR1 is DFQATT and CDR2 SNEGSKA (reference sequence). The CDR3 contains 12 residues. This CDR3 reads CSVGQGASEQYF. In DNA form, the CDR3 reads TGCAGTGTTGGACAGGGGGCCTCCGAGCAGTACTTC.